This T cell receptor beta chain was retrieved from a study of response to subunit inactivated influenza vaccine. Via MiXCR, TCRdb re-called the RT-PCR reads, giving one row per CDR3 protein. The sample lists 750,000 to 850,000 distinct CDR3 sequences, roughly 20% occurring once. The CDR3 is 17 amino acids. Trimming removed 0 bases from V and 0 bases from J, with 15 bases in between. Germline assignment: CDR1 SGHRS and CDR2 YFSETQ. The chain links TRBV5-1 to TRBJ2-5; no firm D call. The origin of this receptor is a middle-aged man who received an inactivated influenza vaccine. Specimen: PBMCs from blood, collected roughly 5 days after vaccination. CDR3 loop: CASSLATDSRYQETQYF. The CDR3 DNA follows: TGCGCCAGCAGCTTGGCGACCGATTCAAGGTACCAAGAGACCCAGTACTTC.